This T cell receptor (beta chain) was sequenced during a study of naive and memory T cell subsets (TCRdb year 2017). About the investigation overall: The figure summarizing the skin biopsy and whole blood samples listed approximately ten blood donors, 7 tuberculin skin test biopsies and 3 saline control biopsies. As previously described, skin biopsies were taken from tuberculin skin test sites or from saline-injected control sites and processed for RNA extraction. Usually PCR2 was run as a SYBR Green qPCR and stopped at a set threshold, although low-input samples could use end-point PCR (approximately 6 cycles) instead. Results the study describes overall, beyond this receptor: The paper did not give details on skin biopsy collection and RNA processing but referred to earlier studies for those details. Higher TCR numbers at tuberculin skin test sites were interpreted as T cell infiltration of a delayed type IV hypersensitivity reaction. The potential sensitivity of the RNA-based method to TCR transcript changes with T cell activation and differentiation was acknowledged. TCR sequences were reportedly recovered from both types of skin biopsy, with far more TCRs being found at tuberculin skin test sites.

This clonotype was counted ten times or more. No antigen is known for it. No much larger clone exists at a distance of one base, and base qualities are not known. The treatment or condition label here, explained by the study, means: skin biopsy from PPD injection site in Mantoux-positive individual. The study described a robust, sensitive protocol for amplifying, sequencing and analyzing TCRs, using 3' ligation of a UMI-containing oligonucleotide to TCR cDNA. In individuals with a positive Mantoux test, tuberculin skin test biopsies were taken from sites that had been injected with PPD. Total RNA was treated with RQ1 DNase, without cell sorting, prior to reverse transcription, with an input of roughly 1 to 1,100 ng being targeted. To check how robust the pipeline was in samples where T cells make up a minority population, libraries were built from skin biopsies and whole blood. The library came from UMI-ligation and nested PCR. The ligated cDNA was amplified in four rounds of PCR with nested alpha and beta constant region primers together with the SP2 primer. For the blood and skin samples, reverse transcription of TCR RNA was done with SuperScript IV along with alpha and beta constant region primers. T4 RNA ligase 1 was used to ligate an oligonucleotide containing the Illumina SP2 primer and a UMI to the 3' end of the cDNA. To prevent hairpin formation, the 12-nucleotide UMI was made up of two random hexamers with an eight-base spacer between them. From the second PCR onward, the TCR alpha and beta chain libraries were handled separately, and dual indexing was used for multiplexing. After pooling, the indexed libraries were analyzed by capillary electrophoresis and sequenced on either an Illumina MiSeq or NextSeq. PhiX DNA at about 5-7.5% was spiked into libraries to increase base diversity and improve cluster recognition. As for the original processing: Demultiplexor pulled UMIs out of read 2, joined the UMIs with the TCR sequence from read 1, and separated reads according to sample indices. Decombinator identified V and J genes and V-J junctions and gave each TCR a five-part identifier that included V and J deletions. Collapsinator relied on UMIs to correct both sequencing errors and PCR amplification heterogeneity, producing a UMI-based abundance for each TCR. CDR3Translator converted identifiers to nucleotide sequence, translated to amino acids, and extracted CDR3 regions using terminal motifs. Error-corrected counts of alpha and beta TCRs from blood and skin were compared after being normalized to the amount of input RNA. Starting from the raw public reads, TCRdb applied fastp trimming at Q25, assembled clones with MiXCR and retained in-frame beta chains. One record per CDR3 amino acid sequence lists the most common genes and DNA. The V and J calls were determined by TCRdb, not by the authors. For this sample there are some 40,000 distinct CDR3 sequences; approximately 10% appear just once. 3% to 5% of the sample is held by the ten biggest clonotypes.

The sequenced sample was skin, obtained from a tuberculin skin test site. The sequence derives from an adult in good health.

CDR3 sequence: CSARKVDSNEQFF. The sequenced DNA is TGCAGTGCTAGAAAGGTCGACTCCAATGAGCAGTTCTTC. This chain joins TRBV20-1 to TRBJ2-1; the D gene lacks a confident call. For CDR1 and CDR2, the germline V gene (reference sequence) lists DFQATT and SNEGSKA. There are 13 amino acids in the CDR3, from cysteine to phenylalanine inclusive. Just CDR3 DNA is preserved here, 39 bases in frame from base 1. V gives up 2 bases and J gives up 6 bases, and the segment between their germline ends measures 11 bases.